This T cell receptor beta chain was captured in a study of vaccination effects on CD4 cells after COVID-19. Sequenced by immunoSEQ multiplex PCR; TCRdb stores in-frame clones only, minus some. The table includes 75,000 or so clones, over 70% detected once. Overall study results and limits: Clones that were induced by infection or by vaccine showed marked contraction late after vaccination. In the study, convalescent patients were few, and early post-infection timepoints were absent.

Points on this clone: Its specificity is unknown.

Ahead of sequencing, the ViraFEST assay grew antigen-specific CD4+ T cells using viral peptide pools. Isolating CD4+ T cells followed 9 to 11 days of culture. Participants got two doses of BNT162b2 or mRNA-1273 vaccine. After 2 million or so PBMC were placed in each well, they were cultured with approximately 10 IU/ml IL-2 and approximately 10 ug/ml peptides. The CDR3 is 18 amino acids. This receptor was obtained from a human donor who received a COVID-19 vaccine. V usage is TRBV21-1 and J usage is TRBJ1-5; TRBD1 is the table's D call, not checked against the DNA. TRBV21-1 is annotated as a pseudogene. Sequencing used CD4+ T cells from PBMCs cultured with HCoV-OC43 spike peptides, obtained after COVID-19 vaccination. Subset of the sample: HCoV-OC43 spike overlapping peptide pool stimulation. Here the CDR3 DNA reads TGTGCCAGCAGCAAGAAGGACAGGGGCCTTTATAGCAATCAGCCCCAGCATTTT. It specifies CASSKKDRGLYSNQPQHF.